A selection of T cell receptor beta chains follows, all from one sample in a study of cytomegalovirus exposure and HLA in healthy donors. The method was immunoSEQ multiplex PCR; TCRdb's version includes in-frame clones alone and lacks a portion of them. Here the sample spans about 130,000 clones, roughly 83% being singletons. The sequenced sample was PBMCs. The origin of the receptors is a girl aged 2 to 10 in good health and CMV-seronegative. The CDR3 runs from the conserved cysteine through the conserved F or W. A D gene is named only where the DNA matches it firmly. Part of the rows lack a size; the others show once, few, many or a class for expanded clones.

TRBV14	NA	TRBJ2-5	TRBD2	TGTGCCAGCAGCCACCTCAAGGGTTTAGCGGGGCTGGAGACCCAGTACTTC	CASSHLKGLAGLETQYF
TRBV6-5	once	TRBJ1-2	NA	TGTGCCAGCACTAAGCGGGCCAGGGAGTCCGGCTACACCTTC	CASTKRARESGYTF
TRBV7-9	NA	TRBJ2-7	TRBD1	TGTGCCAGCGGATCGGGGGGGACAGGGGCCGATGAGCAGTACTTC	CASGSGGTGADEQYF
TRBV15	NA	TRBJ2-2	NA	TGTGCCACCAGCCCAGATACTAGACCGAACACCGGGGAGCTGTTTTTT	CATSPDTRPNTGELFF
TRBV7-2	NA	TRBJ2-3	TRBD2	TGTGCCAGCAGCTTAGGGGCGGGGGGGCCGGATACGCAGTATTTT	CASSLGAGGPDTQYF
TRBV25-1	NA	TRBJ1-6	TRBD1	TGTGCCAACAGACGACAGGGGGCGAATTGGTCACCCCTCCACTTT	CANRRQGANWSPLHF
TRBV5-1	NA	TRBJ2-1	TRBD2	TGCGCCAACACCAGTAGCGGGAGGGAAGGTGAGCAGTTCTTC	CANTSSGREGEQFF
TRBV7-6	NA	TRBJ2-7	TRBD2	TGTGCCAGCAGCTTAACAAGCGGGACCTACGAGCAGTACTTC	CASSLTSGTYEQYF
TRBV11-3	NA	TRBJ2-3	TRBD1	TGTGCCAGCAGCTTAGGTCCCGGACAGGGGGCAGATACGCAGTATTTT	CASSLGPGQGADTQYF
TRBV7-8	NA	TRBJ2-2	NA	TGTGCCTCTCGAAACGCGGGGTTTAACACCGGGGAGCTGTTTTTT	CASRNAGFNTGELFF